The 27 T cell receptor beta chains below all came from one sample that was sequenced in a study of T cell changes during pregnancy in multiple sclerosis. TCRdb's copy holds only in-frame clones and misses some; the assay was immunoSEQ multiplex PCR. The sample comprises 85,000 to 100,000 clones, 85% to 95% of which are singletons, and about 2.7% rests with the top ten. The sample was peripheral blood, taken in the first trimester of pregnancy. The receptors here all came from a female donor with multiple sclerosis, enrolled in a pregnancy study.

This sequence joins TRBV2 and TRBJ2-3; 10 bases are a match to TRBD2. This CDR3 comprises 16 residues. The V and J ends lost 3 bases and 1 base, in that order; junction bases with no gene match: 4. Germline values: CDR1 SNHLY, CDR2 FYNNEI. The CDR3 reads CASSDPGLAGTDTQYF. The CDR3 region has the DNA TGTGCCAGCAGTGACCCCGGACTAGCGGGCACAGATACGCAGTATTTT.

CDR3 sequence (DNA): TGTGCCAGCAGCCAGGGGACTACGGGGACGCAGTATTTT. Protein product: CASSQGTTGTQYF. This chain links TRBV7-3 with TRBJ2-3; D may be TRBD2 (7 bases). The CDR3 runs to 13 residues. The germline V gene encodes CDR1 SGHTA and CDR2 FQGTGA. Trimming removed 5 bases at V and 9 bases at J, with 15 bases between. Drawing the rest from reference TRBV7-3 and TRBJ2-3, the complete variable domain is GAGVSQTPSNKVTEKGKYVELRCDPISGHTALYWYRQSLGQGPEFLIYFQGTGAADDSGLPNDRFFAVRPEGSVSTLKIQRTERGDSAVYLCASSQGTTGTQYFGPGTRLTVL.

The chain employs TRBV15 and TRBJ2-1, with 14 bases aligning to TRBD2. This CDR3 is built from 17 residues. The germline V gene has CDR1 LNHNV and CDR2 YYDKDF (reference sequence). With 5 bases clipped from V and 5 bases from J, the junction kept 8 bases outside the gene matches. The CDR3 sequence is CATSFQPGLAGDNEQFF. As DNA, the CDR3 is TGTGCCACCAGCTTTCAACCGGGACTAGCGGGGGACAATGAGCAGTTCTTC.

This clone was picked up one time. V usage is TRBV6-1 and J usage is TRBJ2-4; possibly TRBD2 for D (6 bases). Germline values: CDR1 MNHNS, CDR2 SASEGT. V lost 8 bases to trimming and J lost 4 bases, with 15 bases between them. This CDR3 has 14 residues. CDR3 nucleotides: TGTGCCAGCCAACTGCGGCGGGGTAAAAACATTCAGTACTTC. It encodes CASQLRRGKNIQYF.

This clone was observed once. The V call is TRBV27, the J call TRBJ2-2; possible D gene TRBD2, 6 bases. The germline V gene has CDR1 MNHEY and CDR2 SMNVEV (reference sequence). V shed 5 bases and J shed 7 bases, with 14 bases lying between them. The CDR3 has 14 amino acids. In DNA form, the CDR3 reads TGTGCCAGCAGTGCGGGACCCTACCGCGGGGAGCTGTTTTTT. It codes for CASSAGPYRGELFF.

The chain uses TRBV6-6 and TRBJ1-1; 7 bases agree with TRBD1. Germline V lookup: CDR1 MNHNY, CDR2 SVGAGI (reference sequence). The CDR3 is 16 residues long. The V segment lost 0 bases and the J segment 5 bases; nucleotides outside the gene matches: 9. The CDR3 nucleotides are TGTGCCAGCAGTTACTCGGGACAGAGCTCGGGTACTGAAGCTTTCTTT. Its protein product is CASSYSGQSSGTEAFF.

This sequence joins TRBV19 and TRBJ1-1; no definite D call. The CDR3 consists of 13 residues. With 6 bases removed from V and 1 base from J, the gap between germline ends came to 9 bases. CDR1 is LNHDA and CDR2 is SQIVND in the germline V gene (reference sequence). In DNA form, the CDR3 reads TGTGCCAGTAGAACAGCCGGGAACACTGAAGCTTTCTTT. It specifies CASRTAGNTEAFF.

The V call is TRBV27, the J call TRBJ2-3, with 9 bases that match TRBD1. This CDR3 region has 12 residues. CDR1 is MNHEY, CDR2 SMNVEV, per germline (reference sequence). The ends lost 5 bases at V and 9 bases at J; junction bases unmatched: 3. The CDR3: CASSNRGLTQYF. CDR3 in DNA: TGTGCCAGCAGTAACAGGGGGCTCACGCAGTATTTT.

The chain employs TRBV7-2 and TRBJ1-2; D perhaps matches TRBD1 (5 bases). The V and J ends lost 4 bases and 0 bases respectively, with 15 bases between them. From germline, CDR1 is SGHTA and CDR2 FQGNSA. This CDR3 spans 16 amino acids. CDR3 DNA sequence: TGTGCCAGCAGCTCGAGAGGCGAGACAGCTAACTATGGCTACACCTTC. This translates into CASSSRGETANYGYTF. Full variable domain (rest looked up from reference TRBV7-2 and TRBJ1-2): GAGVSQSPSNKVTEKGKDVELRCDPISGHTALYWYRQSLGQGLEFLIYFQGNSAPDKSGLPSDRFSAERTGGSVSTLTIQRTQQEDSAVYLCASSSRGETANYGYTFGSGTRLTVV.

This chain uses TRBV20-1 with TRBJ2-1; unclear D gene. The CDR3 length is 11 residues. V was clipped by 2 bases and J by 7 bases, with 6 bases between them. The germline V gene encodes CDR1 DFQATT and CDR2 SNEGSKA (reference sequence). The CDR3 DNA sequence: TGCAGTGCTAGACTCAGGAATGAGCAGTTCTTC. Translation: CSARLRNEQFF.

A single count supports this clone. The chain combines TRBV27 with TRBJ2-2; TRBD2 matches at 8 bases. Trimming took 0 bases from V and 6 from J; bases not matched to a gene: 3. The CDR3 extends over 15 amino acids. The germline V gene encodes CDR1 MNHEY and CDR2 SMNVEV (reference sequence). The CDR3 reads CASSLSSGSSGELFF. CDR3 DNA: TGTGCCAGCAGTTTATCCAGCGGGAGTTCCGGGGAGCTGTTTTTT.

The V and J genes are TRBV7-3 and TRBJ2-7, with D possibly being TRBD1 (5 bases). Germline assignment: CDR1 SGHTA and CDR2 FQGTGA. The V end was cut by 0 bases, the J end by 2 bases, with 11 bases between. This CDR3 has 15 residues. Here the CDR3 reads CASSLTGQIAYEQYF. The CDR3 region has the DNA TGTGCCAGCAGCTTAACTGGACAAATAGCCTACGAGCAGTACTTC.

The gene calls are TRBV28 and TRBJ1-5; D perhaps matches TRBD1 (6 bases). The ends were cut back, 3 bases at V and 3 bases at J, with 12 bases in the middle. The CDR3 contains 15 residues. From germline, CDR1 is MDHEN and CDR2 SYDVKM. The DNA of the CDR3 is TGTGCCAGCAGTTTCCCCGACAGGACCAATCAGCCCCAGCATTTT. It encodes CASSFPDRTNQPQHF.

The chain carries TRBV9 and TRBJ1-1; possibly TRBD1 for D (6 bases). The CDR3 contains 14 residues. The V and J ends lost 3 bases and 6 bases respectively, with 15 bases between them. Per the germline V gene, CDR1 is SGDLS and CDR2 is YYNGEE. CDR3 nucleotide sequence: TGTGCCAGCAGCGCATTACAGGGAAGCGCTGAAGCTTTCTTT. It yields the protein CASSALQGSAEAFF.

The rearrangement joins TRBV7-9 to TRBJ2-3, with a tentative D call TRBD2 (5 bases). CDR1 is SEHNR, CDR2 FQNEAQ, per germline (reference sequence). This CDR3 is built from 14 residues. V was trimmed by 2 bases and J by 0 bases, leaving 6 bases between them. The CDR3 region has the DNA TGTGCCAGCAGCTTAAGAGGGAGCACAGATACGCAGTATTTT. This encodes CASSLRGSTDTQYF.

The chain joins TRBV27 to TRBJ2-7; 11 nucleotides align to TRBD1. Trimming at V came to 5 bases and at J to 7 bases, leaving 7 bases not matched to a gene. Germline V lookup: CDR1 MNHEY, CDR2 SMNVEV (reference sequence). This CDR3 is 14 amino acids long. The CDR3 region has the DNA TGTGCCAGCAGTGTGGGACAGGGGGGGAGGGAGCAGTACTTC. Encoded protein: CASSVGQGGREQYF.

The genes are TRBV2 and TRBJ1-1; 7 bases map to TRBD1. The CDR3 sequence is 14 residues long. Germline V gives CDR1 SNHLY, CDR2 FYNNEI. The trim removed 7 bases at V and 8 bases at J, leaving 13 bases unmatched. CDR3 bases: TGTGCCAGCACTCGGGACAGCGGAAGCTGGGAAGCTTTCTTT. Amino acid sequence: CASTRDSGSWEAFF.

The CDR3 spells CASSIGLAGGTEQFF. The CDR3 bases are TGTGCCAGTAGTATAGGACTAGCGGGAGGTACTGAGCAGTTCTTC. The V gene is TRBV19, the J gene TRBJ2-1; 13 bases line up with TRBD2. The CDR3 contains 15 residues. V shed 1 base and J 9 bases; nucleotides not matched to a gene: 3. The germline CDR1 and CDR2 sequences are LNHDA and SQIVND (reference sequence).

The chain carries TRBV7-3 and TRBJ1-5, with 8 positions matching TRBD1. The CDR3 is 17 amino acids. The V gene end was trimmed by 4 bases and the J gene end by 1 base; junction bases not matched to a gene: 9. CDR1 SGHTA and CDR2 FQGTGA come from the germline V gene. CDR3 sequence (DNA): TGTGCCAGCAGCTCTACCCTGACAGGGGAGAGCAATCAGCCCCAGCATTTT. It specifies CASSSTLTGESNQPQHF.

This rearrangement joins TRBV7-2 to TRBJ1-5; unclear D gene. V was pared by 1 base and J by 7 bases, with 14 bases between. Germline lookup yields CDR1 SGHTA and CDR2 FQGNSA. This CDR3 region has 15 residues. The CDR3 sequence is CASSLGGGIRQPQHF. In DNA, the CDR3 is TGTGCCAGCAGCTTAGGAGGCGGAATTAGACAGCCCCAGCATTTT.

CDR3 nucleotide sequence: TGCGCCAGCAGCCAAGATCCGGGGACAGTCCGCTACAATGAGCAGTTCTTC. Its protein is CASSQDPGTVRYNEQFF. The gene calls are TRBV4-3 and TRBJ2-1; 7 bases line up with TRBD1. This CDR3 region has 17 residues. Germline V gene lookup returns CDR1 LGHNA and CDR2 YSLEER. V was clipped by 0 bases and J by 3 bases; unmatched bases: 8.

The rearrangement links TRBV5-1 to TRBJ1-2, with 10 bases lining up with TRBD1. CDR1 and CDR2 from the germline V gene are SGHRS and YFSETQ. This CDR3 spans 16 amino acids. J was trimmed by 3 bases and V by 0 bases; bases with no gene match: 5. DNA of the CDR3: TGCGCCAGCAGCTTGGGGACAGGGGGGTTTGACTATGGCTACACCTTC. Translating it yields CASSLGTGGFDYGYTF.

This clone was counted ten times or more. The rearrangement joins TRBV7-2 to TRBJ2-7; 14 nucleotides align to TRBD2. The CDR3 extends over 16 amino acids. V shed 5 bases, J shed 4 bases, and the junction held 7 bases outside the gene matches. Germline V CDR1 and CDR2: SGHTA, FQGNSA. CDR3 DNA: TGTGCCAGCAGCCATAGGACTAGCGGGAGGAGGTACGAGCAGTACTTC. Encoded protein: CASSHRTSGRRYEQYF.

The chain recombines TRBV19 with TRBJ1-5, with 7 positions matching TRBD1. CDR1 is LNHDA and CDR2 is SQIVND in the germline V gene (reference sequence). V was clipped by 1 base and J by 4 bases; unmatched bases: 10. The CDR3 consists of 17 residues. This CDR3 reads CASSIGRAGGLNQPQHF. The CDR3 region has the DNA TGTGCCAGTAGTATAGGTAGGGCAGGGGGTTTAAATCAGCCCCAGCATTTT. Full variable domain (missing parts from reference TRBV19 and TRBJ1-5): DGGITQSPKYLFRKEGQNVTLSCEQNLNHDAMYWYRQDPGQGLRLIYYSQIVNDFQKGDIAEGYSVSREKKESFPLTVTSAQKNPTAFYLCASSIGRAGGLNQPQHFGDGTRLSIL.

This chain connects TRBV27 to TRBJ1-2, with 8 bases identical to TRBD1. Germline V gene sequence: CDR1 MNHEY, CDR2 SMNVEV (reference sequence). This CDR3 is 14 amino acids long. Unmatched junction bases numbered 4, after V lost 0 bases and J lost 7 bases. The chain's CDR3 is CASSLSRTGSGYTF. The CDR3 region has the DNA TGTGCCAGCAGTTTATCCAGGACAGGGAGTGGCTACACCTTC.

The chain carries TRBV18 and TRBJ2-5, with 7 positions matching TRBD1. CDR1 KGHSH and CDR2 LQKENI come from the germline V gene. This CDR3 contains 17 residues. V lost 0 bases and J lost 1; bases outside the gene matches: 8. CDR3 loop: CASSPPWAGQAQETQYF. CDR3 bases: TGTGCCAGCTCACCACCGTGGGCCGGACAGGCCCAAGAGACCCAGTACTTC.

The chain combines TRBV6-1 with TRBJ2-3, with TRBD2 matching over 7 bases. The CDR3 has 15 residues. CDR1 MNHNS and CDR2 SASEGT come from the germline V gene. With V trimmed by 6 bases and J by 3 bases, 9 bases remained unmatched. The CDR3 nucleotides read TGTGCCAGCAGGCAGGTAGCTAGCGGAACAGATACGCAGTATTTT. It encodes CASRQVASGTDTQYF.